This entry lists 18 T cell receptor beta chains sequenced from one sample in a study of blood T cell repertoires in COVID-19. Assay: immunoSEQ multiplex PCR; the TCRdb copy retains only in-frame clones and omits some. In the table there are 180,000 or so clones, roughly 86% of which are singletons. Sequencing was performed on peripheral blood. The receptors derive from a woman younger than 45 with active or convalescent COVID-19.

The V gene is TRBV27, the J gene TRBJ2-5, with 8 bases lining up with TRBD2. The ends lost 0 bases at V and 5 bases at J; junction bases unmatched: 5. Germline CDR1 MNHEY, CDR2 SMNVEV (reference sequence). There are 15 residues in the CDR3. This CDR3 is CASSLSSGGWETQYF. The CDR3 coding sequence is TGTGCCAGCAGTTTATCGTCGGGGGGGTGGGAGACCCAGTACTTC.

This chain connects TRBV19 to TRBJ2-2, with 8 nucleotides matching TRBD2. Germline V gives CDR1 LNHDA, CDR2 SQIVND (reference sequence). V lost 1 base and J lost 6; bases outside the gene matches: 4. The CDR3 is 15 amino acids. CDR3: CASSIGGGRSGELFF. CDR3 coding DNA: TGTGCCAGTAGTATAGGCGGGGGGAGATCCGGGGAGCTGTTTTTT.

A single count supports this clone. This chain joins TRBV7-9 and TRBJ1-2; D might be TRBD1 (5 bases). Trimming removed 5 bases at V and 0 bases at J, with 13 bases between. CDR1 and CDR2 from the germline V gene are SEHNR and FQNEAQ (reference sequence). This CDR3 is built from 15 residues. In nucleotides, the CDR3 is TGTGCCAGCAGCCGACCTGGGGGGGCTAACTATGGCTACACCTTC. This gives the protein CASSRPGGANYGYTF.

The chain has TRBV5-4 and TRBJ1-2; D possibly corresponds to TRBD1 (5 bases). The V end lost 4 bases, the J end lost 4 bases, and 17 bases lay between the germline ends. The germline CDR1 and CDR2 sequences are SGHNT and YYREEE (reference sequence). CDR3 length: 15 amino acids. CDR3 DNA sequence: TGTGCCAGCAGCACACAAAAGGGGACTGGCTATGGCTACACCTTC. Translating it yields CASSTQKGTGYGYTF.

There are a few counts of this clone. The gene calls are TRBV23-1 and TRBJ2-3; TRBD1 matches at 8 bases. TRBV23-1 is labeled an ORF, and its function is uncertain. The CDR3 covers 17 residues. Trimming removed 4 bases from V and 0 bases from J; junction bases left unmatched: 9. The CDR3 spells CASSPPQNRGSTDTQYF. CDR3 coding DNA: TGCGCCAGCAGTCCCCCACAAAACAGGGGGAGCACAGATACGCAGTATTTT.

This chain links TRBV5-1 with TRBJ1-3; no firm D call. Trimming removed 3 bases from V and 0 bases from J, with 7 bases in between. This CDR3 spans 14 amino acids. Germline V gives CDR1 SGHRS, CDR2 YFSETQ. CDR3 in amino acids: CASSSPVSGNTIYF. The CDR3 DNA reads as TGCGCCAGCAGCTCCCCGGTCTCTGGAAACACCATATATTTT.

The V and J genes are TRBV6-1 and TRBJ2-5; D possibly corresponds to TRBD2 (6 bases). V dropped 3 bases and J dropped 4 bases, with 15 bases sitting between them. The CDR3 length is 15 residues. CDR1 MNHNS and CDR2 SASEGT come from the germline V gene. CDR3 bases: TGTGCCAGCAGTGAGGCTAGCGCGGGGAGAGAGACCCAGTACTTC. Translating it yields CASSEASAGRETQYF.

J is TRBJ1-5 and V is TRBV6-5; D is unclear. CDR3 length: 13 residues. CDR1 and CDR2 (germline): MNHEY, SVGAGI. Trimming shortened V by 5 bases and J by 0 bases, and 5 bases separated the two germline ends. The CDR3 is CASSQISNQPQHF. DNA for the CDR3: TGTGCCAGCAGTCAAATTAGCAATCAGCCCCAGCATTTT.

V is TRBV30 and J is TRBJ2-7, with TRBD2 matching 10 bases. CDR1 and CDR2 (germline): GTSNPN, SVGIG (reference sequence). V dropped 5 bases and J dropped 1; count of bases not matched to a gene: 11. This CDR3 is built from 16 residues. CDR3 amino acids: CAWVIAGGPDSYEQYF. DNA for the CDR3: TGTGCCTGGGTGATAGCGGGGGGTCCCGATTCCTACGAGCAGTACTTC.

The chain employs TRBV7-9 and TRBJ2-1, with TRBD2 matching over 7 bases. After removal of 1 base from V and 8 bases from J, the junction contained 2 bases not matched to a gene. CDR3 length equals 13 residues. From germline, CDR1 is SEHNR and CDR2 FQNEAQ (reference sequence). The CDR3 coding sequence is TGTGCCAGCAGCTTAGGGGAGGGCGATGAGCAGTTCTTC. Protein sequence: CASSLGEGDEQFF.

This chain links TRBV6-5 with TRBJ1-2, with D possibly matching TRBD1 (5 bases). CDR1 MNHEY and CDR2 SVGAGI come from the germline V gene. Trimming removed 6 bases at V and 7 bases at J, with 15 bases between. The CDR3 loop spans 13 amino acids. The CDR3 sequence is CASRSPGGIGYTF. CDR3 bases: TGTGCCAGCAGATCGCCTGGGGGGATTGGCTACACCTTC.

The chain combines TRBV18 with TRBJ1-1; TRBD1 aligns across 8 bases. There are 14 residues in the CDR3. The J segment lost 5 bases and the V segment lost 4 bases, leaving 6 bases of the junction unmatched. CDR1 and CDR2 (germline): KGHSH, LQKENI. CDR3 sequence reads: CASSQQGGDTEAFF. CDR3 coding DNA: TGTGCCAGCTCACAACAGGGGGGGGATACTGAAGCTTTCTTT.

The J gene is TRBJ2-5, the V gene TRBV6-5; no definite D call. Germline-derived CDR1 and CDR2 are MNHEY and SVGAGI. Trimming took off 6 bases at V and 4 bases at J, with 15 bases between the two ends. This CDR3 is 14 amino acids long. The CDR3 region is CASSPRITPETQYF. The CDR3 DNA sequence: TGTGCCAGCAGCCCACGAATCACTCCAGAGACCCAGTACTTC.

The chain employs TRBV18 and TRBJ2-5, with 7 bases identical to TRBD2. The CDR3 is 15 residues long. Trimming at V came to 2 bases and at J to 2 bases, leaving 5 bases not matched to a gene. From germline, CDR1 is KGHSH and CDR2 LQKENI. The DNA of the CDR3 is TGTGCCAGCTCACCAACAACTAGCGCTCAAGAGACCCAGTACTTC. This translates into CASSPTTSAQETQYF.

V usage is TRBV9 and J usage is TRBJ2-5; 9 bases match TRBD1. V lost 0 bases, J lost 1 base, and 7 bases stayed unmatched. This CDR3 has 17 amino acids. Per germline, CDR1 SGDLS and CDR2 YYNGEE. The CDR3 region has the DNA TGTGCCAGCAGCGTAGCTGGGGGACAGGGCCTCCAAGAGACCCAGTACTTC. This sequence encodes CASSVAGGQGLQETQYF. The variable domain in full, with the rest retrieved from reference TRBV9 and TRBJ2-5, is DSGVTQTPKHLITATGQRVTLRCSPRSGDLSVYWYQQSLDQGLQFLIQYYNGEERAKGNILERFSAQQFPDLHSELNLSSLELGDSALYFCASSVAGGQGLQETQYFGPGTRLLVL.

CDR3: CASSPYLGGGNEQFF. CDR3 sequence (DNA): TGTGCCAGCAGCCCTTATCTCGGGGGGGGTAATGAGCAGTTCTTC. The chain couples TRBV7-8 to TRBJ2-1, with 8 bases aligning to TRBD2. The CDR3 is 15 residues long. V gave up 5 bases and J gave up 7 bases; unmatched junction bases: 10. The germline gives CDR1 SGHVS, CDR2 FQNEAQ.

This chain connects TRBV7-9 to TRBJ1-2, with 7 nucleotides matching TRBD1. Losses at the gene ends were 6 bases for V and 4 bases for J; bases not matched to a gene: 8. CDR3 length: 14 amino acids. Germline V CDR1 and CDR2: SEHNR, FQNEAQ (reference sequence). The CDR3 is CASSHYRGRYGYTF. The CDR3, as DNA: TGTGCCAGCAGTCACTACAGGGGCCGCTATGGCTACACCTTC.

The chain combines TRBV18 with TRBJ2-1; D not certain. The CDR3 extends over 11 amino acids. Deletions cut 5 bases from V and 6 bases from J, with 5 bases between. The germline gives CDR1 KGHSH, CDR2 LQKENI. The CDR3 nucleotides read TGTGCCAGCTCATCCGGCAATGAGCAGTTCTTC. The encoded protein is CASSSGNEQFF.